The 8 T cell receptor beta chains listed next were all sequenced from one sample in a study of CXCR3-negative and CXCR3-positive naive CD8 T cells. The study made its TRB cDNA libraries by 5' RACE, adding UMI labels. Following a re-call of the 5' RACE reads, TCRdb has one entry per CDR3 protein and lacks DNA. The sample features 38,000 or so distinct CDR3 sequences, with around 2% in its top ten. Sequencing used naive CXCR3- CD8+ T cells from blood. Subset noted: CD45RO-CCR7+CD27+CD95- naive CD8+ T cells lacking CXCR3 (TNR3-). These receptors all come from a human donor in good health. Some clones in this sample may be carry-over from other donors' samples.

This chain joins TRBV7-2 and TRBJ1-1. The CDR3 is 14 amino acids. Germline CDR1 and CDR2: SGHTA and FQGNSA. CDR3 sequence reads: CASSLSIENTEAFF.

The chain couples TRBV4-3 to TRBJ1-2; the TRBD1 assignment by TCRdb is unverifiable without DNA. The CDR3 length is 14 residues. Germline V CDR1 and CDR2: LGHNA, YSLEER. CDR3 loop: CASSQDGGDYGYTF.

V gene TRBV29-1 combines with J gene TRBJ2-7; TCRdb indicates TRBD1, and absent DNA this call remains unverified. The CDR3 sequence is 14 residues long. Germline lookup yields CDR1 SQVTM and CDR2 ANQGSEA. CDR3 in amino acids: CSVLGAGAGYEQYF.

The chain recombines TRBV11-3 with TRBJ2-7. The CDR3 consists of 14 residues. In germline, CDR1 is SGHNT, CDR2 YENEEA. The CDR3 spells CASSPRHNHYEQYF.

V is TRBV15 and J is TRBJ2-1; TCRdb names TRBD1, which stays unverified in the absence of DNA. CDR1 LNHNV and CDR2 YYDKDF come from the germline V gene (reference sequence). The CDR3 contains 14 residues. The CDR3 is CATSRDRGFNEQFF.

This clonotype shows up as medium-sized (0.01 to 0.1%) by frequency. The chain recombines TRBV9 with TRBJ2-1; TCRdb names TRBD2, which stays unverified in the absence of DNA. The V gene's germline CDR1 is SGDLS and CDR2 YYNGEE. The CDR3 totals 15 residues. CDR3: CASSVGRESYNEQFF.

This chain joins TRBV6-5 and TRBJ2-7; checking the TCRdb D call of TRBD1 is not possible without DNA. CDR1 is MNHEY, CDR2 SVGAGI, per germline. This CDR3 has 13 residues. The chain's CDR3 is CASTGGGVNEQYF.

This chain links TRBV15 with TRBJ2-7. Germline assignment: CDR1 LNHNV and CDR2 YYDKDF (reference sequence). The CDR3 contains 14 residues. The CDR3 protein is CATSRFDRSYEQYF.